Presented here are 27 T cell receptor beta chains from one specimen sequenced in a study of blood T cell repertoires in COVID-19. TCRdb's table, derived via immunoSEQ multiplex PCR, lists solely in-frame clones and lacks some. The sample yields roughly 130,000 clones, roughly 90% seen once. The sample comprised PBMCs or T cells enriched from blood (not recorded which). The receptors were gathered from a woman aged 45 to 65 who had recovered from COVID-19.

The chain has TRBV4-1 and TRBJ1-1; tentatively, D is TRBD1 (6 bases). Germline V gene lookup returns CDR1 MGHRA and CDR2 YSYEKL. The ends were cut back, 1 base at V and 1 base at J, with 10 bases in the middle. This CDR3 has 15 residues. The CDR3 DNA sequence: TGCGCCAGCAGCCAAGGAGCAGGGGCGAACACTGAAGCTTTCTTT. Amino acids: CASSQGAGANTEAFF.

The genes are TRBV19 and TRBJ1-6; TRBD1 is a possible D gene (5 bases). The CDR3 runs to 15 residues. V was shortened by 2 bases and J by 9 bases, with 14 bases between the two germline ends. Germline CDR1 is LNHDA and CDR2 is SQIVND (reference sequence). The CDR3 sequence is CASSITRDTFSPLHF. The DNA for the CDR3 is TGTGCCAGTAGTATAACCAGGGATACGTTTTCACCCCTCCACTTT.

The rearrangement uses TRBV7-3 and TRBJ2-1; D is undetermined. In germline, CDR1 is SGHTA, CDR2 FQGTGA. The CDR3 runs 15 residues. Trimming took off 4 bases at V and 0 bases at J, with 10 bases between the two ends. CDR3 residues: CASSYAYSSYNEQFF. CDR3 DNA: TGTGCCAGCAGCTACGCGTACAGCTCCTACAATGAGCAGTTCTTC.

V is TRBV18 and J is TRBJ2-2, with 7 bases matching TRBD1. CDR3 length: 17 residues. The germline V gene has CDR1 KGHSH and CDR2 LQKENI. V shed 6 bases, J shed 0 bases, and the junction held 10 bases outside the gene matches. The CDR3 here is CASSNQGVGPNTGELFF. The CDR3 DNA is TGTGCCAGCTCGAATCAGGGGGTCGGTCCGAACACCGGGGAGCTGTTTTTT. Based on the CDR3 plus reference TRBV18 and TRBJ2-2, the full variable domain is NAGVMQNPRHLVRRRGQEARLRCSPMKGHSHVYWYRQLPEEGLKFMVYLQKENIIDESGMPKERFSAEFPKEGPSILRIQQVVRGDSAAYFCASSNQGVGPNTGELFFGEGSRLTVL.

This chain links TRBV11-3 with TRBJ2-1, with 7 bases fitting TRBD2. CDR1 is SGHNT and CDR2 is YENEEA in the germline V gene. The CDR3 spans 15 residues. J was trimmed by 7 bases and V by 1 base; bases with no gene match: 7. CDR3 in amino acids: CASSLGGGLNNEQFF. CDR3 DNA sequence: TGTGCCAGCAGCTTAGGCGGGGGTCTCAATAATGAGCAGTTCTTC.

The chain recombines TRBV5-1 with TRBJ1-6; 9 positions agree with TRBD1. J lost 9 bases, V lost 4 bases, and 11 bases had no gene match. The CDR3 runs 16 residues. Germline values: CDR1 SGHRS, CDR2 YFSETQ. CDR3 bases: TGCGCCAGCAGCAGAAACACCGGGACAGGGACTTCACCCCTCCACTTT. It specifies CASSRNTGTGTSPLHF.

The chain is built from TRBV7-6 and TRBJ1-5, with a possible D match to TRBD1 (5 bases). The CDR3 length is 15 residues. Looked up from germline, CDR1 is SGHVS and CDR2 is FNYEAQ. V lost 5 bases, J lost 7 bases, and 18 bases lay in between. CDR3 sequence reads: CASSPEGQGRQPQHF. The CDR3, as DNA: TGTGCCAGCAGCCCGGAGGGGCAGGGCAGACAGCCCCAGCATTTT.

The chain carries TRBV30 and TRBJ1-4, with D perhaps TRBD1 (6 bases). Germline V lookup: CDR1 GTSNPN, CDR2 SVGIG (reference sequence). CDR3 length: 15 residues. Trimming took 0 bases from V and 8 from J, leaving 16 bases between them. The CDR3, as DNA: TGTGCCTGGAGTGTAATCGGGGGGCTTGGCGAAAAACTGTTTTTT. Protein product: CAWSVIGGLGEKLFF.

This chain connects TRBV11-3 to TRBJ1-3; D possibly corresponds to TRBD1 (6 bases). This CDR3 is built from 16 residues. Germline V gives CDR1 SGHNT, CDR2 YENEEA. V was clipped by 3 bases and J by 4 bases, with 16 bases between them. CDR3 sequence reads: CASSFGGLGDGNTIYF. In DNA form, the CDR3 reads TGTGCCAGCAGCTTCGGGGGGCTCGGGGACGGAAACACCATATATTTT.

This clone has only one observation. The genes are TRBV7-9 and TRBJ2-3, with 7 positions matching TRBD1. V was pared by 5 bases and J by 1 base, with 9 bases of the junction left unmatched. This CDR3 comprises 16 residues. Germline V gene sequence: CDR1 SEHNR, CDR2 FQNEAQ (reference sequence). CDR3 protein: CASSPLGQRGTDTQYF. CDR3 sequence (DNA): TGTGCCAGCAGCCCGTTGGGACAGCGAGGCACAGATACGCAGTATTTT.

The chain combines TRBV2 with TRBJ1-1; a possible D gene is TRBD1 (6 bases). V was cut by 3 bases and J by 0 bases, with 14 bases left in between. In germline, CDR1 is SNHLY, CDR2 FYNNEI. The CDR3 sequence is 16 residues long. The CDR3 is CASSEGGGGLNTEAFF. The CDR3 coding sequence is TGTGCCAGCAGTGAGGGCGGGGGCGGCCTGAACACTGAAGCTTTCTTT. Full variable domain (missing parts from reference TRBV2 and TRBJ1-1): EPEVTQTPSHQVTQMGQEVILRCVPISNHLYFYWYRQILGQKVEFLVSFYNNEISEKSEIFDDQFSVERPDGSNFTLKIRSTKLEDSAMYFCASSEGGGGLNTEAFFGQGTRLTVV.

This chain uses TRBV19 with TRBJ2-7; 7 bases match TRBD1. The J segment lost 2 bases and the V segment lost 5 bases, leaving 9 bases of the junction unmatched. The CDR3 loop spans 15 amino acids. Germline V gene data show CDR1 as LNHDA and CDR2 as SQIVND (reference sequence). In nucleotides, the CDR3 is TGTGCCAGTAGTTCCCCGGCAGGGGGAGCCTACGAGCAGTACTTC. Protein: CASSSPAGGAYEQYF.

V and J are TRBV27 and TRBJ2-7; TRBD1 is a possible D gene (5 bases). The CDR3 is made up of 15 amino acids. V dropped 5 bases and J dropped 3 bases, with 17 bases sitting between them. The germline V gene encodes CDR1 MNHEY and CDR2 SMNVEV (reference sequence). The CDR3 here is CASSPGRAVLYEQYF. The CDR3 DNA reads TGTGCCAGCAGTCCCGGCAGGGCGGTACTCTACGAGCAGTACTTC.

The chain has TRBV19 and TRBJ2-2, with 8 positions matching TRBD1. Germline V gene sequence: CDR1 LNHDA, CDR2 SQIVND (reference sequence). CDR3 length equals 16 residues. V trimming: 0 bases; J trimming: 5 bases; junction bases outside the gene matches: 5. CDR3 region: CASSIDRRGLTGELFF. In DNA, the CDR3 is TGTGCCAGTAGTATAGATCGCAGGGGGCTTACCGGGGAGCTGTTTTTT.

The genes are TRBV3-1 (or the pseudogene TRBV3-2) and TRBJ1-3; D gene uncertain. Trimming took off 0 bases at V and 0 bases at J, with 12 bases between the two ends. The V gene's germline CDR1 is LGHDT and CDR2 YNNKEL (reference sequence). CDR3 length equals 17 residues. The CDR3 nucleotides read TGTGCCAGCAGCCAAGAAGGTTACAGCTTCTCTGGAAACACCATATATTTT. Translating gives CASSQEGYSFSGNTIYF.

This chain links TRBV6-1 with TRBJ2-5; TRBD2 is a possible D gene (6 bases). V lost 4 bases and J lost 6, with 21 bases in between. The CDR3 contains 16 residues. Germline-derived CDR1 and CDR2 are MNHNS and SASEGT. The CDR3 sequence is CASSGSPGIRGKTQYF. The CDR3 DNA reads TGTGCCAGCAGTGGATCTCCAGGGATCCGGGGGAAGACCCAGTACTTC.

V and J are TRBV6-5 and TRBJ2-2; D gene ambiguous. CDR1 and CDR2 (germline): MNHEY, SVGAGI. V shed 4 bases and J shed 5 bases, with 5 bases lying between them. The CDR3 sequence is 12 residues long. The CDR3 loop reads CASSSTTGELFF. DNA for the CDR3: TGTGCCAGCAGTTCCACAACCGGGGAGCTGTTTTTT.

The chain couples TRBV10-3 to TRBJ1-1, with 7 bases identical to TRBD1. The trim removed 3 bases at V and 1 base at J, leaving 8 bases unmatched. Germline-derived CDR1 and CDR2 are ENHRY and SYGVKD. The CDR3 contains 16 residues. The DNA of the CDR3 is TGTGCCATCAGTGAATCGACAGGGCTGGGGAACACTGAAGCTTTCTTT. Encoded protein: CAISESTGLGNTEAFF.

This clone was observed a few times. The chain recombines TRBV5-4 with TRBJ2-7; possible D gene TRBD1, 6 bases. The V gene lost 4 bases and the J gene lost 7 bases, with 15 bases spanning the gap. This CDR3 comprises 13 residues. Per the germline V gene, CDR1 is SGHNT and CDR2 is YYREEE (reference sequence). Here the CDR3 DNA reads TGTGCCAGCAGCGCCAGGGACACCTTGGAGCAGTACTTC. This encodes CASSARDTLEQYF.

The genes are TRBV29-1 and TRBJ2-2; 9 bases are shared with TRBD1. The CDR3 is 12 amino acids. The germline V gene encodes CDR1 SQVTM and CDR2 ANQGSEA. J gave up 6 bases and V 4 bases, and 0 bases lay outside the gene matches. The CDR3 bases are TGCAGCGTTGGACAGGGGGCCGGGGAGCTGTTTTTT. The encoded protein is CSVGQGAGELFF.

The gene calls are TRBV19 and TRBJ1-1; TRBD1 agrees at 8 bases. With V trimmed by 6 bases and J by 3 bases, 12 bases remained unmatched. The CDR3 has 16 amino acids. CDR1 is LNHDA, CDR2 SQIVND, per germline (reference sequence). CDR3 sequence reads: CASSRAGGVSHTEAFF. DNA of the CDR3: TGTGCCAGTAGCCGTGCAGGGGGCGTAAGTCACACTGAAGCTTTCTTT.

The chain recombines TRBV10-3 with TRBJ1-1, with 10 bases that match TRBD1. This CDR3 comprises 14 residues. Looked up from germline, CDR1 is ENHRY and CDR2 is SYGVKD. Trimming took 7 bases from V and 2 from J; bases not matched to a gene: 4. The DNA of the CDR3 is TGTGCCATCAACGGACAGGGGGAAAACACTGAAGCTTTCTTT. It yields the protein CAINGQGENTEAFF.

The gene calls are TRBV6-5 and TRBJ1-2, with 7 bases lining up with TRBD1. Germline-derived CDR1 and CDR2 are MNHEY and SVGAGI. J gave up 5 bases and V 2 bases, and 11 bases lay outside the gene matches. This CDR3 has 16 amino acids. CDR3 sequence (DNA): TGTGCCAGCAGTTACGATCCGGTCGGCAGGGGGTATGGCTACACCTTC. It is translated as CASSYDPVGRGYGYTF.

V is TRBV5-4 and J is TRBJ2-3, with 10 positions matching TRBD2. This CDR3 is 13 amino acids long. V was clipped by 8 bases and J by 4 bases; unmatched bases: 4. Per germline, CDR1 SGHNT and CDR2 YYREEE (reference sequence). CDR3 nucleotides: TGTGCCAGACTAGCGGGACGCCCAGATACGCAGTATTTT. Its protein is CARLAGRPDTQYF.

As DNA, the CDR3 is TGTGCCATCAGTGAAGGGGACAGGGGTTTCGATGAGCAGTTCTTC. The encoded protein is CAISEGDRGFDEQFF. The chain joins TRBV10-3 to TRBJ2-1, with TRBD1 matching over 10 bases. V lost 3 bases to trimming and J lost 8 bases; unmatched junction nucleotides: 7. This CDR3 spans 15 amino acids. Germline values: CDR1 ENHRY, CDR2 SYGVKD.

The genes are TRBV16 and TRBJ1-1, with no clear D. Germline CDR1 KGHSY, CDR2 FQNENV. V was shortened by 2 bases and J by 3 bases, with 4 bases between the two germline ends. CDR3 size: 12 residues. The CDR3 nucleotides are TGTGCCAGCAGCCAAGGAGACACTGAAGCTTTCTTT. This sequence encodes CASSQGDTEAFF.

The chain has TRBV6-2 or TRBV6-3 and TRBJ1-5, with 7 bases fitting TRBD1. CDR1 MNHEY and CDR2 SVGEGT come from the germline V gene. This CDR3 has 14 residues. The V segment lost 2 bases and the J segment 5 bases; nucleotides outside the gene matches: 3. CDR3 amino acids: CASSYEGGHQPQHF. DNA of the CDR3: TGTGCCAGCAGTTACGAAGGGGGCCATCAGCCCCAGCATTTT.